The 7 T cell receptor beta chains below all came from one sample that was sequenced in a study of cytomegalovirus exposure and HLA in healthy donors (dated by TCRdb to 2017 to 2019). Libraries came from the immunoSEQ multiplex PCR assay. The table was pulled from immuneACCESS by TCRdb, which kept in-frame rearrangements only. Such tables lose some clones; where checked, under half of the loss comes from unresolved V genes, and the rest has no known cause. The sample records about 75,000 clones, around four fifths of which are singletons. The ten top clones hold 3% of the sample. The specimen sequenced was PBMCs. The receptors were gathered from a man under 40 in good health and CMV-seronegative.

V and J are TRBV5-1 and TRBJ2-1; tentative D call: TRBD1 (6 bases). V lost 5 bases and J 8 bases, leaving 20 bases between the germline ends. CDR1 and CDR2 from the germline V gene are SGHRS and YFSETQ. The CDR3 is 15 amino acids. The CDR3 spells CASRPLPGARDEQFF. In nucleotides, the CDR3 is TGCGCCAGCAGGCCGTTACCAGGGGCTCGGGATGAGCAGTTCTTC.

The rearrangement joins TRBV29-1 to TRBJ2-7, with 9 bases fitting TRBD1. The V segment lost 4 bases and the J segment 6 bases; nucleotides outside the gene matches: 7. CDR3 length equals 13 residues. Germline V gene sequence: CDR1 SQVTM, CDR2 ANQGSEA. CDR3 loop: CSVGTGENSEQYF. The CDR3 DNA is TGCAGCGTTGGGACAGGGGAAAATAGCGAGCAGTACTTC.

The chain couples TRBV7-2 to TRBJ2-7; 9 positions match TRBD1. V shed 1 base, J shed 5 bases, and the junction held 12 bases outside the gene matches. Germline-derived CDR1 and CDR2 are SGHTA and FQGNSA. There are 17 residues in the CDR3. The CDR3 nucleotides read TGTGCCAGCAGCTTAGGACTATCCGGGACAGGGCGGCACGAGCAGTACTTC. This encodes CASSLGLSGTGRHEQYF. The variable domain in full, with the rest retrieved from reference TRBV7-2 and TRBJ2-7, is GAGVSQSPSNKVTEKGKDVELRCDPISGHTALYWYRQSLGQGLEFLIYFQGNSAPDKSGLPSDRFSAERTGGSVSTLTIQRTQQEDSAVYLCASSLGLSGTGRHEQYFGPGTRLTVT.

The V and J genes are TRBV11-2 and TRBJ1-1; weak D call: TRBD1 (5 bases). This CDR3 is built from 13 residues. Trimming shortened V by 7 bases and J by 6 bases, and 15 bases separated the two germline ends. Germline CDR1 is SGHAT and CDR2 is FQNNGV. The CDR3 reads CASNNAWGAEAFF. Here the CDR3 DNA reads TGTGCCAGCAACAATGCCTGGGGGGCTGAAGCTTTCTTT.

This chain links TRBV7-9 with TRBJ2-5; a weak D match, TRBD2 (6 bases). The germline V and J ends were trimmed by 5 bases and 3 bases, with 22 bases remaining between them. CDR3 length: 17 amino acids. Germline-derived CDR1 and CDR2 are SEHNR and FQNEAQ (reference sequence). For the CDR3, the DNA is TGTGCCAGCAGCCAAAAAAGTCGGAGGGTCGGGGAAGAGACCCAGTACTTC. It codes for CASSQKSRRVGEETQYF.

The chain uses TRBV4-1 and TRBJ2-6; 10 bases align to TRBD1. The ends lost 8 bases at V and 1 base at J; junction bases unmatched: 11. The CDR3 spans 18 residues. Germline CDR1 MGHRA, CDR2 YSYEKL. The CDR3 region is CASRGQGSPVSGANVLTF. CDR3 DNA sequence: TGCGCCAGCCGGGGACAGGGGTCACCTGTATCTGGGGCCAACGTCCTGACTTTC.

The chain uses TRBV15 and TRBJ1-1, with D possibly matching TRBD1 (6 bases). Germline V lookup: CDR1 LNHNV, CDR2 YYDKDF (reference sequence). V lost 2 bases, J lost 1 base, and 11 bases lay in between. The CDR3 is 15 amino acids. CDR3 region: CATSRTRDTNTEAFF. The CDR3 region has the DNA TGTGCCACCAGCAGAACCCGGGACACGAACACTGAAGCTTTCTTT.